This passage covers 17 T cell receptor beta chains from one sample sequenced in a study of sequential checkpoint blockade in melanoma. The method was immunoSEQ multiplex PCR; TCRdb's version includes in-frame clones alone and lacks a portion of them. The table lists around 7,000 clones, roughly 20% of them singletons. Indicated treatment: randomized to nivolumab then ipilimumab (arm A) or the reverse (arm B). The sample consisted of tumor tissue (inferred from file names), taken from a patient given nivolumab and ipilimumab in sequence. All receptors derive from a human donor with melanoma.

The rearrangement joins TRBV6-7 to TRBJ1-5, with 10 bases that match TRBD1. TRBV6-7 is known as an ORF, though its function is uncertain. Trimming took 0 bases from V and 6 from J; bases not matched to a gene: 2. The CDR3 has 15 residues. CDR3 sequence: CASSYSGQGSQPQHF. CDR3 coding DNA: TGTGCCAGCAGTTACTCGGGACAGGGGAGTCAGCCCCAGCATTTT.

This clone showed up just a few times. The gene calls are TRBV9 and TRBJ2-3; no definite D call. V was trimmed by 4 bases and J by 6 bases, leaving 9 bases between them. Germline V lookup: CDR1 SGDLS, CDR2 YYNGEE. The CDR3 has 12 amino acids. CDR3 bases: TGTGCCAGCAGCTCAACCTCGGATACGCAGTATTTT. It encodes CASSSTSDTQYF.

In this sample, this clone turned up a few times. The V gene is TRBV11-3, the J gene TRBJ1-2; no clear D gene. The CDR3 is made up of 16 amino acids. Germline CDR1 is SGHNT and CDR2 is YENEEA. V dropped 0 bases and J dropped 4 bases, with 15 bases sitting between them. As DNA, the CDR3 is TGTGCCAGCAGCTTAGAGAAAGTGGTGGACCCCTATGGCTACACCTTC. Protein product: CASSLEKVVDPYGYTF.

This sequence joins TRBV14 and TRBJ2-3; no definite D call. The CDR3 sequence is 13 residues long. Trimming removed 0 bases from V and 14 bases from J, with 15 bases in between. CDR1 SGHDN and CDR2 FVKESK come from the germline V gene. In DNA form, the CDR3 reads TGTGCCAGCAGCCAAGATTTGGCAGCAAACTCGTATTTT. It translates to CASSQDLAANSYF.

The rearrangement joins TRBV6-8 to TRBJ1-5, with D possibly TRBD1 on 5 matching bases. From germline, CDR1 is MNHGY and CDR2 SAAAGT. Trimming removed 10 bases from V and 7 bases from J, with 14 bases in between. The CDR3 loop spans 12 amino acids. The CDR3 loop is CAIGTAGQPQHF. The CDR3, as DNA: TGTGCCATCGGGACCGCAGGGCAGCCCCAGCATTTT.

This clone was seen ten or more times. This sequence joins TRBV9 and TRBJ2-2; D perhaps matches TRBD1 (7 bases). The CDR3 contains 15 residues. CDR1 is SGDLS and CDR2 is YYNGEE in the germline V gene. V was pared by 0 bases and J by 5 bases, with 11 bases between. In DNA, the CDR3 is TGTGCCAGCAGCGTAGTCCCAGGGGGGACCGGGGAGCTGTTTTTT. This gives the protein CASSVVPGGTGELFF.

The CDR3 region is CASSLGANTYNEQFF. The CDR3 region has the DNA TGTGCCAGCAGCTTAGGAGCGAACACCTACAATGAGCAGTTCTTC. The V and J genes are TRBV11-3 and TRBJ2-1, with unresolved D. The germline V gene encodes CDR1 SGHNT and CDR2 YENEEA. Trimming took 1 base from V and 2 from J, leaving 9 bases between them. The length of the CDR3 is 15 residues.

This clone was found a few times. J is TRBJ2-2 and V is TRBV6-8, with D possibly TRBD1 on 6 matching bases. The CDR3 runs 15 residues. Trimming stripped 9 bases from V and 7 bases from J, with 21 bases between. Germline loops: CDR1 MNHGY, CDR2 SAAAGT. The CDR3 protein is CASDYLRGSGGELFF. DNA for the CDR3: TGTGCCAGTGACTACCTCAGGGGATCGGGCGGGGAGCTGTTTTTT.

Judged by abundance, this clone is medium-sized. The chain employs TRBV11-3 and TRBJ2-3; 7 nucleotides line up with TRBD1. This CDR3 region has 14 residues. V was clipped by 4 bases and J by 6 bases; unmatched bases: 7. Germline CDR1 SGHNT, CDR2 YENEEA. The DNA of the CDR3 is TGTGCCAGCAGCTCGCCGACAGGGCTGGATACGCAGTATTTT. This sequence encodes CASSSPTGLDTQYF.

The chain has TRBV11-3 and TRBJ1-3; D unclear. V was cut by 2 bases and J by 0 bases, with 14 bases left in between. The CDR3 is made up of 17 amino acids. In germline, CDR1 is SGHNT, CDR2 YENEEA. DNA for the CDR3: TGTGCCAGCAGCTTAACCGGAGGAGGACTCTCTGGAAACACCATATATTTT. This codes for CASSLTGGGLSGNTIYF.

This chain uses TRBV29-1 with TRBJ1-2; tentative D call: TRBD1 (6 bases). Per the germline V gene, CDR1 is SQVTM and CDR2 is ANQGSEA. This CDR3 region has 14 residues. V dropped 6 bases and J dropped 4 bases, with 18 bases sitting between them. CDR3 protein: CSVTRTAEGYGYTF. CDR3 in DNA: TGCAGCGTGACCCGGACAGCTGAAGGCTATGGCTACACCTTC.

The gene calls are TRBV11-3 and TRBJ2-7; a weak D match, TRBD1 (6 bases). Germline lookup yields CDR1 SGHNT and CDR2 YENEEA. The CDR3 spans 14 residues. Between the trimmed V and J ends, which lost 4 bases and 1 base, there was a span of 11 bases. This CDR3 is CASSSADRSYEQYF. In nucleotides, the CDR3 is TGTGCCAGCAGCTCCGCGGACAGATCCTACGAGCAGTACTTC.

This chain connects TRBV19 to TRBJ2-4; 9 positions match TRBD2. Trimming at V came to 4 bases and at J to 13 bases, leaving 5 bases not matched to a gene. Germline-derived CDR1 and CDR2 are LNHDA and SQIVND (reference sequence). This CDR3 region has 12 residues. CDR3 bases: TGTGCCAGTAGTACGCGGGAGGGTAACCAGTACTTC. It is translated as CASSTREGNQYF.

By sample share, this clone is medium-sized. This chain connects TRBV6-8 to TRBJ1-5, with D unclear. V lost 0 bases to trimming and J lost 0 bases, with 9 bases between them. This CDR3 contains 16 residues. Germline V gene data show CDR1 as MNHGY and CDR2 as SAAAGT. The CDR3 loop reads CASSYSSRYSNQPQHF. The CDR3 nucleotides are TGTGCCAGCAGTTACTCGTCCCGGTATAGCAATCAGCCCCAGCATTTT.

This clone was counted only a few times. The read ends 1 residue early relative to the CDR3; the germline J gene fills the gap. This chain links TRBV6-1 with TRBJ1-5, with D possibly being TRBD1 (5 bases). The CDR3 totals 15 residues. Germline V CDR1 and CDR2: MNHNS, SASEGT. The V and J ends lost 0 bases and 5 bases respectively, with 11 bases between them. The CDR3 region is CASSEASAGHQPQHF. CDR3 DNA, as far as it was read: TGTGCCAGCAGTGAAGCGTCCGCAGGGCATCAGCCCCAGCAT.

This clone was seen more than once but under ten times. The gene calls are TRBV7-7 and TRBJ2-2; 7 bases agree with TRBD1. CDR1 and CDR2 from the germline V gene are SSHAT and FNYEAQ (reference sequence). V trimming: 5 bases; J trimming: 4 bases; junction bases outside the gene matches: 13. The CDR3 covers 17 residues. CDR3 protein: CASSTETGARPTGELFF. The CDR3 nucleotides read TGTGCCAGCAGCACAGAAACAGGGGCGAGACCCACCGGGGAGCTGTTTTTT.

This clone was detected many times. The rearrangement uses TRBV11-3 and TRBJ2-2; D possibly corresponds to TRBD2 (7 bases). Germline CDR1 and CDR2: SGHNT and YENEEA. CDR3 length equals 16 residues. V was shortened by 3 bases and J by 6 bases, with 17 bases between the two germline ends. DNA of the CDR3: TGTGCCAGCAGCTTGATTGCGGGGGCTCGGGCCGGGGAGCTGTTTTTT. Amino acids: CASSLIAGARAGELFF.